The 18 T cell receptor beta chains reported below all come from one sample, sequenced in a study of CD8 T cells in Susac syndrome. Random hexamers primed reverse transcription of about 0.5 to 1 ug RNA. Via MiXCR, TCRdb re-called the immunoSEQ multiplex PCR reads, giving one row per CDR3 protein. The sample contains 75,000 to 100,000 distinct CDR3 sequences, nearly 95% of which appear only once. Sequencing was done on a sample of CD8+ T cells from PBMCs. These receptors were obtained from a human donor with Susac syndrome.

The rearrangement joins TRBV27 to TRBJ1-2, with 8 bases aligning to TRBD1. With 4 bases clipped from V and 3 bases from J, the junction kept 10 bases outside the gene matches. Per the germline V gene, CDR1 is MNHEY and CDR2 is SMNVEV (reference sequence). The CDR3 is 16 amino acids. The CDR3 nucleotides read TGTGCCAGCAGTTGGGCCTTGGGACAGGACCACTATGGCTACACCTTC. Protein: CASSWALGQDHYGYTF.

The chain links TRBV28 to TRBJ1-2, with 8 nucleotides matching TRBD1. Germline V gene data show CDR1 as MDHEN and CDR2 as SYDVKM. The CDR3 contains 12 residues. With V trimmed by 6 bases and J by 6 bases, 3 bases remained unmatched. DNA for the CDR3: TGTGCCAGCAGCCCGGACAGGGATGGCTACACCTTC. It yields the protein CASSPDRDGYTF.

V gene TRBV24-1 combines with J gene TRBJ2-7; D is undetermined. Germline CDR1 KGHDR, CDR2 SFDVKD. V gave up 4 bases and J gave up 6 bases, with 9 bases separating them. This CDR3 is built from 12 residues. For the CDR3, the DNA is TGTGCCACCAGTGACCTCCACTCCGAGCAGTACTTC. Translated: CATSDLHSEQYF.

The J gene is TRBJ2-1, the V gene TRBV3-1; no definite D call. Germline CDR1 LGHDT, CDR2 YNNKEL (reference sequence). Trimming pared 4 bases from V and 5 bases from J, leaving 9 bases between. CDR3 length: 13 residues. The CDR3 region has the DNA TGTGCCAGCAGCCTGCCACAGAACAATGAGCAGTTCTTC. Residues: CASSLPQNNEQFF.

The rearrangement uses TRBV5-6 and TRBJ2-5; unclear D gene. Germline loops: CDR1 SGHDT, CDR2 YYEEEE. The CDR3 consists of 17 residues. Trimming shortened V by 0 bases and J by 0 bases, and 15 bases separated the two germline ends. CDR3 loop: CASSLALEQVNQETQYF. The DNA for the CDR3 is TGTGCCAGCAGCTTGGCCTTGGAGCAGGTGAACCAAGAGACCCAGTACTTC. The full variable domain, completed using reference TRBV5-6 and TRBJ2-5, is DAGVTQSPTHLIKTRGQQVTLRCSPKSGHDTVSWYQQALGQGPQFIFQYYEEEERQRGNFPDRFSGHQFPNYSSELNVNALLLGDSALYLCASSLALEQVNQETQYFGPGTRLLVL.

The V and J genes are TRBV6-5 and TRBJ2-7, with D possibly TRBD1 on 7 matching bases. Per the germline V gene, CDR1 is MNHEY and CDR2 is SVGAGI. V was shortened by 8 bases and J by 7 bases, with 15 bases between the two germline ends. This CDR3 spans 12 amino acids. The CDR3 nucleotides are TGTGCCAGCGCCATTCAGGGGGGAGAGCAGTACTTC. It encodes CASAIQGGEQYF.

The chain has TRBV6-6 and TRBJ2-3, with 7 bases that match TRBD1. The CDR3 contains 15 residues. V was clipped by 2 bases and J by 4 bases; unmatched bases: 6. The germline V gene encodes CDR1 MNHNY and CDR2 SVGAGI (reference sequence). CDR3 loop: CASSYDRESADTQYF. The CDR3 nucleotides are TGTGCCAGCAGTTACGACAGGGAGAGTGCAGATACGCAGTATTTT.

The gene calls are TRBV5-1 and TRBJ2-2; D not certain. The CDR3 contains 14 residues. V was shortened by 4 bases and J by 0 bases, with 7 bases between the two germline ends. Germline CDR1 and CDR2: SGHRS and YFSETQ. The CDR3 DNA is TGCGCCAGCAGCCCTAGTTCGAACACCGGGGAGCTGTTTTTT. Translating it yields CASSPSSNTGELFF.

The chain recombines TRBV27 with TRBJ1-2; 7 bases are shared with TRBD1. The CDR3 spans 11 residues. Germline-derived CDR1 and CDR2 are MNHEY and SMNVEV (reference sequence). CDR3 sequence reads: CAVGGNYGYTF. CDR3 coding DNA: TGTGCGGTAGGGGGCAACTATGGCTACACCTTC.

The chain couples TRBV19 to TRBJ2-5; 8 bases fit TRBD2. The CDR3 loop spans 14 amino acids. CDR1 is LNHDA and CDR2 is SQIVND in the germline V gene (reference sequence). The V and J ends lost 3 bases and 0 bases, in that order; junction bases with no gene match: 0. The chain's CDR3 is CASSISGDQETQYF. The CDR3 DNA reads TGTGCCAGTAGTATTAGCGGGGACCAAGAGACCCAGTACTTC. The whole variable domain, remainder taken from reference TRBV19 and TRBJ2-5, is DGGITQSPKYLFRKEGQNVTLSCEQNLNHDAMYWYRQDPGQGLRLIYYSQIVNDFQKGDIAEGYSVSREKKESFPLTVTSAQKNPTAFYLCASSISGDQETQYFGPGTRLLVL.

J is TRBJ1-1 and V is TRBV19; a weak D match, TRBD1 (5 bases). V lost 5 bases and J lost 10, with 20 bases in between. The CDR3 has 14 residues. Germline V gene lookup returns CDR1 LNHDA and CDR2 SQIVND (reference sequence). CDR3 DNA: TGTGCCAGTAGTTTTGGACTGGCCGGGGGTGCAGCTTTCTTT. This sequence encodes CASSFGLAGGAAFF.

The J gene is TRBJ2-1, the V gene TRBV3-1; maybe TRBD1 (5 bases). Germline lookup yields CDR1 LGHDT and CDR2 YNNKEL (reference sequence). V was clipped by 7 bases and J by 3 bases, with 7 bases between them. This CDR3 is built from 12 residues. CDR3: CASTDSYNEQFF. In nucleotides, the CDR3 is TGTGCCAGCACCGACAGCTACAATGAGCAGTTCTTC.

V gene TRBV12-3 or TRBV12-4 combines with J gene TRBJ2-1, with D possibly TRBD2 on 6 matching bases. Trimming removed 4 bases from V and 6 bases from J, with 10 bases in between. The CDR3 has 13 residues. The DNA for the CDR3 is TGTGCCAGCAGTTACCCGGGAGTCAATGAGCAGTTCTTC. Its protein product is CASSYPGVNEQFF.

The chain carries TRBV5-4 and TRBJ2-7, with 10 bases fitting TRBD2. Germline V lookup: CDR1 SGHNT, CDR2 YYREEE (reference sequence). The CDR3 length is 15 residues. The V gene end was trimmed by 0 bases and the J gene end by 0 bases; junction bases not matched to a gene: 0. This CDR3 is CASSLGTSGSYEQYF. The CDR3 nucleotides are TGTGCCAGCAGCTTGGGGACTAGCGGCTCCTACGAGCAGTACTTC.

The chain employs TRBV29-1 and TRBJ1-1; D might be TRBD1 (6 bases). Deletions cut 5 bases from V and 1 base from J, with 8 bases between. The CDR3 runs to 12 residues. The germline V gene has CDR1 SQVTM and CDR2 ANQGSEA. CDR3 amino acids: CSVRGGNTEAFF. The CDR3 nucleotides are TGCAGCGTTAGGGGGGGGAACACTGAAGCTTTCTTT.

The rearrangement uses TRBV11-3 and TRBJ2-1, with D perhaps matching TRBD2 (5 bases). The CDR3 runs to 16 residues. The V and J ends lost 4 bases and 2 bases respectively, with 15 bases between them. In germline, CDR1 is SGHNT, CDR2 YENEEA. Here the CDR3 reads CASSSTMRAAYNEQFF. In nucleotides, the CDR3 is TGTGCCAGCAGCTCCACGATGAGGGCCGCCTACAATGAGCAGTTCTTC.

This clonotype was seen just once. This rearrangement joins TRBV6-2 or TRBV6-3 to TRBJ1-5; no definite D call. CDR1 and CDR2 from the germline V gene are MNHEY and SVGEGT. This CDR3 spans 13 amino acids. V was cut by 0 bases and J by 7 bases, with 7 bases left in between. This CDR3 is CASSYSWSQPQHF. In nucleotides, the CDR3 is TGTGCCAGCAGTTACTCGTGGAGCCAGCCCCAGCATTTT.

V is TRBV7-3 and J is TRBJ2-3; D is undetermined. Germline V CDR1 and CDR2: SGHTA, FQGTGA. The CDR3 is 13 residues long. V lost 2 bases and J lost 6, with 9 bases in between. The CDR3 region has the DNA TGTGCCAGCAGCTTAGCTACGACGGATACGCAGTATTTT. This translates into CASSLATTDTQYF.